Below, 27 T cell receptor beta chains from the same sample are listed, as sequenced in a study of shared clonotypes between healthy human individuals. The assay was immunoSEQ multiplex PCR, and TCRdb's table has in-frame clones only and misses some. The top ten hold roughly 1.2% of the sample, which has about 1.4 million clones, roughly 96% seen once. The sequencing sample was made of naive CD4+ T cells sorted from blood. The subset denotes: CD45RA+ positively selected. The receptors here all came from a young man in good health.

The chain recombines TRBV9 with TRBJ2-1; the match to TRBD2 covers 10 bases. V dropped 2 bases and J dropped 3; count of bases not matched to a gene: 2. CDR3 length: 15 residues. The V gene's germline CDR1 is SGDLS and CDR2 YYNGEE. In nucleotides, the CDR3 is TGTGCCAGCAGCGTTAGCGGGGGGAACTACAATGAGCAGTTCTTC. Its protein product is CASSVSGGNYNEQFF.

The V call is TRBV4-3, the J call TRBJ2-3, with 13 bases identical to TRBD2. V shed 1 base and J 6 bases; nucleotides not matched to a gene: 16. This CDR3 has 20 amino acids. Germline values: CDR1 LGHNA, CDR2 YSLEER. The CDR3 DNA follows: TGCGCCAGCAGCCAAGGCTCAACACCCGGACTAGCGGGAGTCGGGGATACGCAGTATTTT. The encoded protein is CASSQGSTPGLAGVGDTQYF.

This clone is a singleton in its sample. V is TRBV2 and J is TRBJ2-5, with 11 positions matching TRBD1. Trimming took 5 bases from V and 5 from J; bases not matched to a gene: 4. CDR1 SNHLY and CDR2 FYNNEI come from the germline V gene. This CDR3 comprises 14 residues. Written as DNA, the CDR3 is TGTGCCAGCAGTTGGGACAGGGGGGTTGAGACCCAGTACTTC. As protein: CASSWDRGVETQYF. The entire variable domain, with the rest obtained from reference TRBV2 and TRBJ2-5, is as follows: EPEVTQTPSHQVTQMGQEVILRCVPISNHLYFYWYRQILGQKVEFLVSFYNNEISEKSEIFDDQFSVERPDGSNFTLKIRSTKLEDSAMYFCASSWDRGVETQYFGPGTRLLVL.

As for this clone: Other DNA sequences in the sample encode the same CDR3. The chain recombines TRBV29-1 with TRBJ1-1; D possibly corresponds to TRBD1 (6 bases). The CDR3 totals 13 residues. V lost 3 bases to trimming and J lost 2 bases, with 10 bases between them. CDR1 and CDR2 (germline): SQVTM, ANQGSEA. The CDR3 DNA reads TGCAGCGTTGACAGGGGCGGTAACACTGAAGCTTTCTTT. Encoded protein: CSVDRGGNTEAFF.

CDR3 residues: CASSVGSSGNYGYTF. CDR3 nucleotide sequence: TGTGCCAGCAGCGTAGGGTCATCCGGGAACTATGGCTACACCTTC. The rearrangement uses TRBV7-2 and TRBJ1-2; D is ambiguous. Deletions cut 5 bases from V and 2 bases from J, with 15 bases between. There are 15 residues in the CDR3. Germline V gives CDR1 SGHTA, CDR2 FQGNSA.

The J gene is TRBJ2-1, the V gene TRBV9; D unclear. In germline, CDR1 is SGDLS, CDR2 YYNGEE. The CDR3 runs to 14 residues. The V end was cut by 4 bases, the J end by 5 bases, with 13 bases between. In DNA form, the CDR3 reads TGTGCCAGCAGCCCACTCATTGCGAACAATGAGCAGTTCTTC. Residues: CASSPLIANNEQFF.

V gene TRBV19 combines with J gene TRBJ2-1; D is perhaps TRBD2 (5 bases). Trimming removed 3 bases at V and 7 bases at J, with 13 bases between. Germline CDR1 LNHDA, CDR2 SQIVND (reference sequence). This CDR3 has 14 amino acids. CDR3 DNA: TGTGCCAGTAGTATCGATTGGAGGCGTAATGAGCAGTTCTTC. Amino acid sequence: CASSIDWRRNEQFF.

V usage is TRBV5-1 and J usage is TRBJ2-1, with 9 nucleotides matching TRBD2. CDR1 and CDR2 (germline): SGHRS, YFSETQ. Trimming at V came to 2 bases and at J to 5 bases, leaving 17 bases not matched to a gene. CDR3 length: 19 residues. The CDR3 is CASSLLAGGRQERDNEQFF. CDR3 sequence (DNA): TGCGCCAGCAGCTTACTAGCGGGTGGGAGGCAAGAGAGAGACAATGAGCAGTTCTTC. The whole variable domain, filled in from reference TRBV5-1 and TRBJ2-1, reads KAGVTQTPRYLIKTRGQQVTLSCSPISGHRSVSWYQQTPGQGLQFLFEYFSETQRNKGNFPGRFSGRQFSNSRSEMNVSTLELGDSALYLCASSLLAGGRQERDNEQFFGPGTRLTVL.

The rearrangement links TRBV7-8 to TRBJ2-1, with 9 bases that match TRBD2. CDR3 size: 17 residues. V shed 2 bases, J shed 9 bases, and the junction held 14 bases outside the gene matches. Per germline, CDR1 SGHVS and CDR2 FQNEAQ. Written as DNA, the CDR3 is TGTGCCAGCAGCTTATGGTCAGGGACTAGCCCTATCGGTGAGCAGTTCTTC. It codes for CASSLWSGTSPIGEQFF.

The chain joins TRBV5-1 to TRBJ1-4, with 7 bases lining up with TRBD1. This CDR3 is 18 amino acids long. The germline V gene has CDR1 SGHRS and CDR2 YFSETQ. V trimming: 3 bases; J trimming: 8 bases; junction bases outside the gene matches: 19. This chain's CDR3 is CASSSFPGQSGGLEKLFF. The DNA for the CDR3 is TGCGCCAGCAGCTCTTTCCCGGGACAGTCAGGGGGGCTGGAAAAACTGTTTTTT.

This chain joins TRBV21-1 and TRBJ1-1. TRBV21-1 is deemed a pseudogene. The CDR3 sequence is 14 residues long. The CDR3 DNA is TGTGCCAGCAGCGCCCGGACGGAAAACACTGAAGCTTTCTTT. Translation gives CASSARTENTEAFF.

This chain connects TRBV5-1 to TRBJ2-7, with D possibly being TRBD1 (5 bases). The CDR3 sequence is 13 residues long. V lost 0 bases and J lost 3, with 7 bases in between. Germline lookup yields CDR1 SGHRS and CDR2 YFSETQ. CDR3 in DNA: TGCGCCAGCAGCTTGGGACAGTACTACGAGCAGTACTTC. Encoded protein: CASSLGQYYEQYF.

This clone was found once. The rearrangement joins TRBV19 to TRBJ2-1, with D uncertain. Per germline, CDR1 LNHDA and CDR2 SQIVND (reference sequence). V dropped 4 bases and J dropped 5 bases, with 18 bases sitting between them. This CDR3 contains 16 residues. CDR3 DNA: TGTGCCAGTAGTAGGGAAACCCGAATCCCAAACAATGAGCAGTTCTTC. Its protein product is CASSRETRIPNNEQFF.

With respect to this clone: The same CDR3 is also encoded by other DNA sequences in this sample. V usage is TRBV6-5 and J usage is TRBJ1-5, with D maybe TRBD1 (5 bases). V was clipped by 3 bases and J by 7 bases, with 10 bases between them. This CDR3 spans 13 amino acids. Germline lookup yields CDR1 MNHEY and CDR2 SVGAGI. Here the CDR3 reads CASSYDRDQPQHF. For the CDR3, the DNA is TGTGCCAGCAGTTATGATAGGGACCAGCCCCAGCATTTT.

A remark on this clone: The junction and the germline gene differ at one end; a read error may be behind it. The V call is TRBV6-4, the J call TRBJ1-3, with 7 bases that match TRBD1. CDR1 and CDR2 (germline): MRHNA, SNTAGT. CDR3 length equals 15 residues. In DNA form, the CDR3 reads TGTGCCAGCACTGACAGGGAGGTGGCTAGGAACACCATATATTTT. This sequence encodes CASTDREVARNTIYF.

The chain is built from TRBV11-1 and TRBJ2-5; D may match TRBD1 or TRBD2 (5 bases each). The CDR3 sequence is 16 residues long. Germline loops: CDR1 SGHAT, CDR2 FQDESV (reference sequence). The V end was cut by 5 bases, the J end by 1 base, with 17 bases between. Here the CDR3 reads CASSRRGAVGQETQYF. The DNA for the CDR3 is TGTGCCAGCAGCCGAAGAGGGGCTGTGGGCCAAGAGACCCAGTACTTC.

This chain connects TRBV5-6 to TRBJ1-5, with 9 bases matching TRBD1. CDR3 length equals 16 residues. Per germline, CDR1 SGHDT and CDR2 YYEEEE. V dropped 4 bases and J dropped 1; count of bases not matched to a gene: 6. The CDR3 region is CASSDTGGPSNQPQHF. The CDR3 region has the DNA TGTGCCAGCAGCGATACAGGGGGCCCGAGCAATCAGCCCCAGCATTTT.

This clone showed up just a few times. This chain links TRBV19 with TRBJ1-5; maybe TRBD1 (6 bases). The V end was cut by 8 bases, the J end by 3 bases, with 11 bases between. Germline CDR1 reads LNHDA; CDR2 reads SQIVND (reference sequence). CDR3 size: 13 residues. The CDR3 reads CASETGLNQPQHF. DNA for the CDR3: TGTGCCAGTGAGACAGGTCTCAATCAGCCCCAGCATTTT.

The chain employs TRBV2 and TRBJ1-5, with D uncertain. The CDR3 is 12 amino acids. CDR1 SNHLY and CDR2 FYNNEI come from the germline V gene. The V end was cut by 4 bases, the J end by 7 bases, with 8 bases between. This CDR3 is CASSGGQQPQHF. DNA for the CDR3: TGTGCCAGCAGTGGAGGTCAGCAGCCCCAGCATTTT.

In this sample, this clone turned up a few times. V gene TRBV7-3 combines with J gene TRBJ1-2; D possibly corresponds to TRBD1 (5 bases). V dropped 5 bases and J dropped 8 bases, with 12 bases sitting between them. CDR1 is SGHTA, CDR2 FQGTGA, per germline. This CDR3 is built from 12 residues. Written as DNA, the CDR3 is TGTGCCAGCAGCCCAGCAGGGCGCGGCTACACCTTC. It specifies CASSPAGRGYTF.

The V call is TRBV14, the J call TRBJ2-7; D is unresolved. Trimming took off 4 bases at V and 5 bases at J, with 6 bases between the two ends. In germline, CDR1 is SGHDN, CDR2 FVKESK. The CDR3 is 11 residues long. CDR3 sequence: CASSLGNEQYF. For the CDR3, the DNA is TGTGCCAGCAGCCTGGGTAACGAGCAGTACTTC. Filled out from reference TRBV14 and TRBJ2-7, the complete variable domain reads EAGVTQFPSHSVIEKGQTVTLRCDPISGHDNLYWYRRVMGKEIKFLLHFVKESKQDESGMPNNRFLAERTGGTYSTLKVQPAELEDSGVYFCASSLGNEQYFGPGTRLTVT.

This clone was observed once. CDR3 DNA: TGTGCCAGCAGTGGAGACAGTCACACCTGGAGGGCCAGCTCCTACGAGCAGTACTTC. This encodes CASSGDSHTWRASSYEQYF. This chain links TRBV6-1 with TRBJ2-7, with a possible D match to TRBD2 (6 bases). V lost 4 bases and J 0 bases, leaving 25 bases between the germline ends. Germline V gene data show CDR1 as MNHNS and CDR2 as SASEGT. The CDR3 spans 19 residues.

V gene TRBV5-4 combines with J gene TRBJ1-4, with D possibly TRBD1 on 5 matching bases. Trimming left V 2 bases short and J 8 bases short, with 13 bases between. The CDR3 spans 14 residues. Germline-derived CDR1 and CDR2 are SGHNT and YYREEE (reference sequence). CDR3 sequence reads: CASSLWGVGEKLFF. Here the CDR3 DNA reads TGTGCCAGCAGCTTATGGGGGGTTGGCGAAAAACTGTTTTTT.

V is TRBV28 and J is TRBJ2-3; D could derive from TRBD1 or TRBD2 (5 bases each). The germline V gene encodes CDR1 MDHEN and CDR2 SYDVKM. V shed 11 bases and J shed 3 bases, with 9 bases lying between them. CDR3 length: 11 amino acids. CDR3 in DNA: TGTGCCGGGGGAAGGACAGATACGCAGTATTTT. This sequence encodes CAGGRTDTQYF.

This rearrangement joins TRBV19 to TRBJ2-1; possibly TRBD2 for D (5 bases). The germline V and J ends were trimmed by 6 bases and 8 bases, with 23 bases remaining between them. The CDR3 length is 16 residues. Germline loops: CDR1 LNHDA, CDR2 SQIVND (reference sequence). CDR3 region: CASSRGLGLSVHEQFF. The CDR3 nucleotides are TGTGCCAGTAGCCGGGGTCTGGGCCTGAGCGTCCATGAGCAGTTCTTC.

The chain joins TRBV5-1 to TRBJ2-7; D call uncertain. The CDR3 length is 12 residues. V was clipped by 1 base and J by 3 bases, with 5 bases between them. CDR1 is SGHRS, CDR2 YFSETQ, per germline. CDR3 nucleotides: TGCGCCAGCAGCTTGTGGGGCTACGAGCAGTACTTC. It specifies CASSLWGYEQYF.

The chain links TRBV7-9 to TRBJ2-7; unclear D gene. Germline V gives CDR1 SEHNR, CDR2 FQNEAQ (reference sequence). CDR3 size: 15 residues. Trimming stripped 7 bases from V and 3 bases from J, with 19 bases between. The CDR3 loop is CASTSNTGSYYEQYF. CDR3 DNA sequence: TGTGCCAGCACCTCGAACACGGGCAGCTACTACGAGCAGTACTTC.